Shown below are 13 T cell receptor beta chains from a single sample sequenced in a study of T cells in Graves' hyperthyroidism and ophthalmopathy. TCR beta CDR3 regions were amplified from RNA transcripts. The primer set for the first-round RT-PCR of the TCR CDR3 was HTBI. TCRdb recomputed calls from the multiplex PCR reads with MiXCR, one row per CDR3 protein. The table has under 300,000 distinct CDR3 sequences, approximately 13% seen once. Specimen: blood. The source of these receptors is a woman aged 40 to 50 with Graves' hyperthyroidism.

This clonotype was seen repeatedly, ten times or more. This rearrangement joins TRBV3-1 to TRBJ2-5, with D possibly being TRBD2 (6 bases). V lost 0 bases, J lost 5 bases, and 13 bases lay in between. The CDR3 contains 15 residues. Germline V gives CDR1 LGHDT, CDR2 YNNKEL (reference sequence). DNA for the CDR3: TGTGCCAGCAGCCAAGAAGGAGGGTTGGGCGAGACCCAGTACTTC. Amino acid sequence: CASSQEGGLGETQYF.

There are many counts of this clonotype. The J gene is TRBJ1-1, the V gene TRBV7-8; no firm D call. This CDR3 comprises 15 residues. V gave up 4 bases and J gave up 4 bases, with 16 bases separating them. Germline V gene sequence: CDR1 SGHVS, CDR2 FQNEAQ. Here the CDR3 reads CASSSASRRATEAFF. The DNA for the CDR3 is TGTGCCAGCAGCTCCGCTTCCCGAAGGGCCACTGAAGCTTTCTTT.

This clonotype was seen at least ten times. The chain combines TRBV5-1 with TRBJ2-3; TRBD1 agrees at 7 bases. The CDR3 covers 12 residues. Germline loops: CDR1 SGHRS, CDR2 YFSETQ. V dropped 7 bases and J dropped 4; count of bases not matched to a gene: 3. The CDR3 reads CASSDRPDTQYF. The CDR3 DNA follows: TGCGCCAGCTCGGACAGGCCAGATACGCAGTATTTT.

Ten or more counts support this clonotype. The chain is built from TRBV7-2 and TRBJ2-1; perhaps TRBD1 as D (5 bases). V was cut by 1 base and J by 12 bases, with 19 bases left in between. The length of the CDR3 is 15 residues. Per germline, CDR1 SGHTA and CDR2 FQGNSA. The CDR3 here is CASSLGGRVMVRQFF. CDR3 DNA sequence: TGTGCCAGCAGCTTAGGGGGCAGGGTAATGGTAAGGCAGTTCTTC.

The CDR3 protein is CASTPGPRAEKLFF. The CDR3 coding sequence is TGTGCCAGTACCCCCGGCCCTCGGGCGGAAAAACTGTTTTTT. This chain uses TRBV19 with TRBJ1-4; D gene uncertain. The V and J ends lost 7 bases and 8 bases respectively, with 17 bases between them. The germline CDR1 and CDR2 sequences are LNHDA and SQIVND (reference sequence). This CDR3 is 14 amino acids long.

A few counts support this clonotype. This chain links TRBV29-1 with TRBJ2-3, with TRBD2 matching over 14 bases. CDR1 and CDR2 from the germline V gene are SQVTM and ANQGSEA. V lost 1 base to trimming and J lost 7 bases; unmatched junction nucleotides: 13. The CDR3 has 18 amino acids. The CDR3 DNA reads TGCAGCGTTGAAGGTTGGACTAGCGGGAGGAGGGGGGTCAATACGCAGTATTTT. This sequence encodes CSVEGWTSGRRGVNTQYF.

This clonotype was detected many times. The J gene is TRBJ2-6, the V gene TRBV6-1; tentative D call: TRBD2 (5 bases). Trimming took off 6 bases at V and 2 bases at J, with 11 bases between the two ends. The V gene's germline CDR1 is MNHNS and CDR2 SASEGT. This CDR3 region has 15 residues. CDR3 residues: CASSKEEAGANVLTF. Written as DNA, the CDR3 is TGTGCCAGCAGCAAGGAGGAAGCTGGGGCCAACGTCCTGACTTTC.

This clonotype was seen ten or more times. The rearrangement links TRBV3-1 to TRBJ1-4; D gene ambiguous. Germline assignment: CDR1 LGHDT and CDR2 YNNKEL (reference sequence). Trimming pared 4 bases from V and 12 bases from J, leaving 15 bases between. The CDR3 sequence is 13 residues long. The CDR3 reads CASSPSSTGQLFF. In DNA, the CDR3 is TGTGCCAGCAGCCCGTCCTCGACGGGCCAACTGTTTTTT.

This clonotype was detected ten times or more. The rearrangement uses TRBV5-1 and TRBJ1-6; D might be TRBD1 (5 bases). The CDR3 runs to 16 residues. The germline V and J ends were trimmed by 0 bases and 0 bases, with 7 bases remaining between them. Per germline, CDR1 SGHRS and CDR2 YFSETQ. CDR3 sequence reads: CASSLGGSSYNSPLHF. The DNA of the CDR3 is TGCGCCAGCAGCTTGGGGGGGAGCTCCTATAATTCACCCCTCCACTTT.

This clonotype was detected ten times or more. V and J are TRBV20-1 and TRBJ1-5; 7 nucleotides line up with TRBD1. CDR1 and CDR2 from the germline V gene are DFQATT and SNEGSKA (reference sequence). The J segment lost 6 bases and the V segment lost 4 bases, leaving 12 bases of the junction unmatched. CDR3 size: 15 residues. For the CDR3, the DNA is TGCAGTGCTAACGCGGGCGACAGGGTCGCTCAGCCCCAGCATTTT. This gives the protein CSANAGDRVAQPQHF.

This clonotype was detected only once. A much larger clone lies one base from this, so it may be a read error. The rearrangement links TRBV10-3 to TRBJ1-2; weak D call: TRBD1 (6 bases). Looked up from germline, CDR1 is ENHRY and CDR2 is SYGVKD. CDR3 length: 13 residues. The CDR3 loop is CGIRAQGNYGYTF. CDR3 in DNA: TGTGGCATCAGGGCACAGGGAAACTATGGCTACACCTTC.

The CDR3 DNA reads as TGTGCCAGCAGCCGACCCGACAGGGGGGCATTTTTTTGGGAGCTGTTTTTT. Translation: CASSRPDRGAFFWELFF. V is TRBV11-2 and J is TRBJ2-2; 9 bases match TRBD1. Germline loops: CDR1 SGHAT, CDR2 FQNNGV. V lost 5 bases to trimming and J lost 9 bases; unmatched junction nucleotides: 16. This CDR3 has 17 amino acids.

This clonotype appeared many times. The V gene is TRBV28, the J gene TRBJ2-7; TRBD1 matches 7 bases. The CDR3 totals 14 residues. The V and J ends lost 6 bases and 5 bases, in that order; junction bases with no gene match: 10. The V gene's germline CDR1 is MDHEN and CDR2 SYDVKM. The CDR3 DNA reads as TGTGCCAGCAGCACCGACAGGGCTCCCCACGAGCAGTACTTC. Translating it yields CASSTDRAPHEQYF.